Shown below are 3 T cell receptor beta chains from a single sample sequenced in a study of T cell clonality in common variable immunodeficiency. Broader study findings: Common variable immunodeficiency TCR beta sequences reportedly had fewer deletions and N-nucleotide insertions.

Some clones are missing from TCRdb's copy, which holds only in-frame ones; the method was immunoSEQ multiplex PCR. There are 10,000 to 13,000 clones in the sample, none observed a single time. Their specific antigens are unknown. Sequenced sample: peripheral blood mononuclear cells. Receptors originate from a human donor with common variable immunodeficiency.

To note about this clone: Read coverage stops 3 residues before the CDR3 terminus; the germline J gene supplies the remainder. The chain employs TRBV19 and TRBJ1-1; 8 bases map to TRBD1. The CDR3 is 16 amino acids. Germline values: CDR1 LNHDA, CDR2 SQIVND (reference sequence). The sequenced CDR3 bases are TGTGCCAGTAGTACGACCAGGGGGCGGGGTGGGAGGGAA. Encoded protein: CASSTTRGRGGRE. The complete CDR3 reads CASSTTRGRGGREAFF.

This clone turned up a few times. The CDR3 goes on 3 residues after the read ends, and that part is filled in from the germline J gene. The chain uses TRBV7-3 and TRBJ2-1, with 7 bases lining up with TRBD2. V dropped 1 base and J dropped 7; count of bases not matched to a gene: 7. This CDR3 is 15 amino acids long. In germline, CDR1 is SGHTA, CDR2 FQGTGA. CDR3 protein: CASSLKFHSGNEQFF. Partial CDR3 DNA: TGTGCCAGCAGCTTAAAATTCCATAGCGGGAATGAG.

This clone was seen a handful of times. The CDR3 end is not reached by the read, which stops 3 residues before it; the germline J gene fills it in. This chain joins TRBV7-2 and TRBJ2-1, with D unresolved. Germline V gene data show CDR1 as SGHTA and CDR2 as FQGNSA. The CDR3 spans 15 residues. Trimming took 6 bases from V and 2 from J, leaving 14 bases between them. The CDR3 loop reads CASRLRSLAYNEQFF. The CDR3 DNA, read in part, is TGTGCCAGCAGGCTCCGTTCCCTAGCCTACAATGAG.